This T cell receptor (beta chain) derives from a study of human T cells and chemical hapten exposure. The overall study: Each week of the approximately 23-week study, patients had diphenylcyclopropenone applied to the scalp. Patients, chiefly female, had alopecia areata, totalis or universalis.

Trimming left V 11 bases short and J 2 bases short, with 15 bases between. This CDR3 has 13 residues. Germline V CDR1 and CDR2: MDHEN, SYDVKM. General study results and limits: TCRs above 1 in 1000 frequency stayed constant with DPC sensitization.

This clonotype was recorded a few times. Its specificity is unknown. Individual cDNA molecules (in the library) carried attached unique molecular identifiers. TCRdb fed the RACE reads into MiXCR, producing one record per CDR3 protein. The sample consists of 150,000 to 200,000 distinct CDR3 sequences, about 15% of them appearing once. Time point defined: patch test 1, 2 weeks after DPC sensitization. The treatment: therapeutic diphenylcyclopropenone sensitization with weekly scalp DPC. The starting material was whole blood, obtained in connection with sensitization to the hapten diphenylcyclopropenone (DPC). The clonotype originates from a woman aged 25 to 45 with alopecia areata. Some clones in this sample may be carry-over from other donors' samples. The chain uses TRBV28 and TRBJ1-2, with D perhaps TRBD1 (5 bases). In DNA, the CDR3 is TGTGCCGGCAAAGGGGCCCCAAACTATGGCTACACCTTC. Protein: CAGKGAPNYGYTF.